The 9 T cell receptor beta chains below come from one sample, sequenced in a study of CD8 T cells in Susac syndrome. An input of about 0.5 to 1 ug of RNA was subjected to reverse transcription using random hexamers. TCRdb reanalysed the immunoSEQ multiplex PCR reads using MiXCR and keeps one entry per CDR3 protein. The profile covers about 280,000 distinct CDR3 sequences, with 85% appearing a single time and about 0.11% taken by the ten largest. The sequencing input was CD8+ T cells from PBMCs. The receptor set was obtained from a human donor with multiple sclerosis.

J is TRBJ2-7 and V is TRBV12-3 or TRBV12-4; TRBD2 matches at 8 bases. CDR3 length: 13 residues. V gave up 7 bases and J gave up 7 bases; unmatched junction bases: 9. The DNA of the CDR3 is TGTGCCAGCATCGGAGCGGGAGCTAGGGAGCAGTACTTC. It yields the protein CASIGAGAREQYF.

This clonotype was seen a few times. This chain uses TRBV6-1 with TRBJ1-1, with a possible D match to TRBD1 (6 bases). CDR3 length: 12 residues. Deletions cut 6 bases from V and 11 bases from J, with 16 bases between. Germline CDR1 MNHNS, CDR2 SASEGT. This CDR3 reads CASSSPGHGAFF. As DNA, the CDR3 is TGTGCCAGCAGCAGCCCGGGACACGGGGCTTTCTTT.

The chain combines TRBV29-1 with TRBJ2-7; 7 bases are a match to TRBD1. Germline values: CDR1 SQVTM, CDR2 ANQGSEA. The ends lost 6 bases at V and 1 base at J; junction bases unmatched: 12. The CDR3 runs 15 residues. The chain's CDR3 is CSVQGRTGGSYEQYF. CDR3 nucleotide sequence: TGCAGCGTCCAAGGGCGGACAGGCGGTTCCTACGAGCAGTACTTC.

For the CDR3, the DNA is TGTGCCAGCAGCAGACTAGCGGGAGGGCGGAATGAGCAGTTCTTC. Protein product: CASSRLAGGRNEQFF. J is TRBJ2-1 and V is TRBV28, with TRBD2 identical over 14 bases. Germline V CDR1 and CDR2: MDHEN, SYDVKM. The CDR3 runs to 15 residues. The trim removed 6 bases at V and 7 bases at J, leaving 5 bases unmatched.

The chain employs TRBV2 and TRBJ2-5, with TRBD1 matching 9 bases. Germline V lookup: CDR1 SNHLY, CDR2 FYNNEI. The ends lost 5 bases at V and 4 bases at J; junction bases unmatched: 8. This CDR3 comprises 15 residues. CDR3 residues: CASSLLGQGIETQYF. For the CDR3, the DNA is TGTGCCAGCAGTCTCCTCGGACAGGGGATAGAGACCCAGTACTTC. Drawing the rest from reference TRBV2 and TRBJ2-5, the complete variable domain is EPEVTQTPSHQVTQMGQEVILRCVPISNHLYFYWYRQILGQKVEFLVSFYNNEISEKSEIFDDQFSVERPDGSNFTLKIRSTKLEDSAMYFCASSLLGQGIETQYFGPGTRLLVL.

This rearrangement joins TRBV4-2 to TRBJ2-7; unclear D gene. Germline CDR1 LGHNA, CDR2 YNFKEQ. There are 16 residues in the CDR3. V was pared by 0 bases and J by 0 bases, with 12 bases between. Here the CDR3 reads CASSQDVQDLSYEQYF. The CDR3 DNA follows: TGTGCCAGCAGCCAAGATGTGCAGGACCTCTCCTACGAGCAGTACTTC.

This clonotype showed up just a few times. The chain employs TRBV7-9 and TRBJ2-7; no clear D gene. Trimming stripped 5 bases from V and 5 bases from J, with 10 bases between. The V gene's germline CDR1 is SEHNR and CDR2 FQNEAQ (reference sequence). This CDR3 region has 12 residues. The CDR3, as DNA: TGTGCCAGCAGCGGCGACTTGGACGAGCAGTACTTC. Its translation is CASSGDLDEQYF.

In DNA, the CDR3 is TGTGCCAGTAGCAGTCCGAACGAGCAGTACTTC. It encodes CASSSPNEQYF. The chain couples TRBV19 to TRBJ2-7; D is ambiguous. The V and J ends lost 6 bases and 5 bases respectively, with 8 bases between them. Germline values: CDR1 LNHDA, CDR2 SQIVND (reference sequence). The CDR3 is 11 amino acids.

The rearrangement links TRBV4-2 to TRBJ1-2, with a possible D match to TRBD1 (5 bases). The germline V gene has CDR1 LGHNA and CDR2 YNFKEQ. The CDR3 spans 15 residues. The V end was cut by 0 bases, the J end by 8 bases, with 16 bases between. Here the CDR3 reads CASSQDGRGAPGYTF. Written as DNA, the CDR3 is TGTGCCAGCAGCCAAGATGGTAGAGGGGCTCCCGGCTACACCTTC.